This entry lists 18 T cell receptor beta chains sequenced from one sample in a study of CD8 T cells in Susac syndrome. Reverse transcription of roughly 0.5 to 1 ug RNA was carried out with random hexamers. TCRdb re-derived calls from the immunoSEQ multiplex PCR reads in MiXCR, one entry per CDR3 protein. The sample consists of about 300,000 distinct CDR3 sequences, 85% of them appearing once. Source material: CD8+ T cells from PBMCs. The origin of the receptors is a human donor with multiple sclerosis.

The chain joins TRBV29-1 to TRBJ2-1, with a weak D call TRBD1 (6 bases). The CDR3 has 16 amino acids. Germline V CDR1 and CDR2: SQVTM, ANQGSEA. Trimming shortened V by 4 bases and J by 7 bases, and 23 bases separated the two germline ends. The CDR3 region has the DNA TGCAGCGTTGCTCAGGACAGCTTATTCCGTACAAATGAGCAGTTCTTC. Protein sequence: CSVAQDSLFRTNEQFF.

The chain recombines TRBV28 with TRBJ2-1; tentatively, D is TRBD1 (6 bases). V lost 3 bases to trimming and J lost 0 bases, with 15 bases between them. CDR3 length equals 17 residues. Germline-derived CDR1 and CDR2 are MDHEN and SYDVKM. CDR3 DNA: TGTGCCAGCAGTTTCCGGGACACCCGGAACTCCTACAATGAGCAGTTCTTC. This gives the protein CASSFRDTRNSYNEQFF. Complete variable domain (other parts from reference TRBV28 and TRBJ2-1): DVKVTQSSRYLVKRTGEKVFLECVQDMDHENMFWYRQDPGLGLRLIYFSYDVKMKEKGDIPEGYSVSREKKERFSLILESASTNQTSMYLCASSFRDTRNSYNEQFFGPGTRLTVL.

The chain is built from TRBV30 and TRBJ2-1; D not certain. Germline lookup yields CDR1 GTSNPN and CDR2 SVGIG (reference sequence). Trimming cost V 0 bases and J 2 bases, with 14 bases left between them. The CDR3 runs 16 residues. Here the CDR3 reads CAWSVQRWIAYNEQFF. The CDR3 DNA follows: TGTGCCTGGAGTGTACAGAGATGGATCGCCTACAATGAGCAGTTCTTC.

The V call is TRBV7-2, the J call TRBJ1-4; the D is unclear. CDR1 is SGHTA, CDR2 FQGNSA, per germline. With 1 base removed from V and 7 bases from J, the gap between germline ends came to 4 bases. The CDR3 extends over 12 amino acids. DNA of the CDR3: TGTGCCAGCAGCTTAGAGGTTGAAAAACTGTTTTTT. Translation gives CASSLEVEKLFF.

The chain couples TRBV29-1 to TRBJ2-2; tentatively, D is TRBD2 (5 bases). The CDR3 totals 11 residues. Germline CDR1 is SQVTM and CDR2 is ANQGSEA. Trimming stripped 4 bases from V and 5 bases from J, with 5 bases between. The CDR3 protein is CSVGGTGELFF. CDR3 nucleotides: TGCAGCGTTGGCGGGACCGGGGAGCTGTTTTTT.

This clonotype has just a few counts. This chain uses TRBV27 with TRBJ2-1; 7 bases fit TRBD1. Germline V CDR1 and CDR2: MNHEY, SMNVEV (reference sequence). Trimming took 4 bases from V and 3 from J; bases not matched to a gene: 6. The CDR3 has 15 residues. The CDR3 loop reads CASSSPRTGYNEQFF. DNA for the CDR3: TGTGCCAGCAGTTCGCCTCGGACAGGCTACAATGAGCAGTTCTTC.

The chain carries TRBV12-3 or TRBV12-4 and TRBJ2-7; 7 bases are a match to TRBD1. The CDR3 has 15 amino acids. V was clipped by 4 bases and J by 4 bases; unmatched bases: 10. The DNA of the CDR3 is TGTGCCAGCAGTTCCCTCGGACAGGACTGGTACGAGCAGTACTTC. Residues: CASSSLGQDWYEQYF.

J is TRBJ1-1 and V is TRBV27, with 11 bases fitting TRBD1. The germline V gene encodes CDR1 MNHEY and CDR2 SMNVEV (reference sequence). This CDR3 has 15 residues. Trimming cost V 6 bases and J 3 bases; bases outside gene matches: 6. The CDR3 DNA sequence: TGTGCCAGCAGGGGTGGACAGGGGGCTTACACTGAAGCTTTCTTT. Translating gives CASRGGQGAYTEAFF.

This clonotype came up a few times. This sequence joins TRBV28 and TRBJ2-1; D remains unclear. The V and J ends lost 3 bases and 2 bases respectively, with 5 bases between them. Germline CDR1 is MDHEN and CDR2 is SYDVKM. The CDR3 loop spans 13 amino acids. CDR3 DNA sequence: TGTGCCAGCAGTTTGGGTACCTACAATGAGCAGTTCTTC. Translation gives CASSLGTYNEQFF.

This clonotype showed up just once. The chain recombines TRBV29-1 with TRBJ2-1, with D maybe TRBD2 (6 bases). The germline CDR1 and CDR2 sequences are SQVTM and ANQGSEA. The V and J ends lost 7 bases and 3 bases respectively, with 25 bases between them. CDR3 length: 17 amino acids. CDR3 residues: CSARGSGTSSDYNEQFF. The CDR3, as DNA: TGCAGCGCTCGGGGGTCGGGGACCTCGTCAGACTACAATGAGCAGTTCTTC.

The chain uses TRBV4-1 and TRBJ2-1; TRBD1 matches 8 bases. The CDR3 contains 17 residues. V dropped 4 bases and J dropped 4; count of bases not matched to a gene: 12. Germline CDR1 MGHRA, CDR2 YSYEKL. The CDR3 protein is CASSLIPGGIGYNEQFF. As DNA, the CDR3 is TGCGCCAGCAGCCTGATCCCAGGGGGCATTGGTTACAATGAGCAGTTCTTC.

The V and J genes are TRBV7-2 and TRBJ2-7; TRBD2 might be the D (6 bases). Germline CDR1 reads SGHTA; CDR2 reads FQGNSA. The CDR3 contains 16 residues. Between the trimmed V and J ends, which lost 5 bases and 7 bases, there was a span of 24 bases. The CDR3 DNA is TGTGCCAGCAGCCGATCCCCGGGACTTGCCTCGGGGGAGCAGTACTTC. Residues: CASSRSPGLASGEQYF. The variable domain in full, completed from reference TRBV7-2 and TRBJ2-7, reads GAGVSQSPSNKVTEKGKDVELRCDPISGHTALYWYRQSLGQGLEFLIYFQGNSAPDKSGLPSDRFSAERTGGSVSTLTIQRTQQEDSAVYLCASSRSPGLASGEQYFGPGTRLTVT.

The CDR3 loop reads CASSLVGTSSEQFF. The CDR3 DNA follows: TGTGCCAGCAGTTTAGTGGGGACTAGCAGTGAGCAGTTCTTC. This rearrangement joins TRBV28 to TRBJ2-1; 9 nucleotides line up with TRBD2. Germline-derived CDR1 and CDR2 are MDHEN and SYDVKM. The CDR3 has 14 amino acids. V lost 2 bases and J lost 9; bases outside the gene matches: 5.

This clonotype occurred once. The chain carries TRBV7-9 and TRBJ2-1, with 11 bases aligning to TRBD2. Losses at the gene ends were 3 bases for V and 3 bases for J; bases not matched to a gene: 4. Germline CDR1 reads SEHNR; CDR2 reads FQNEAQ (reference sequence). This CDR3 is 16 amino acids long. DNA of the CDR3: TGTGCCAGCAGCTTTGGACTAGCGGGTAACTACAATGAGCAGTTCTTC. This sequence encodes CASSFGLAGNYNEQFF.

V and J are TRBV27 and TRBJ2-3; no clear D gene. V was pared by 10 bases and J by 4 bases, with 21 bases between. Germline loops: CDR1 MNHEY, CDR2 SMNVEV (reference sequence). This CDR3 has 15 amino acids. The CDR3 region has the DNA TGTGCCACCTCTGAGCCCTTAGCTGGAGCAGATACGCAGTATTTT. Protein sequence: CATSEPLAGADTQYF.

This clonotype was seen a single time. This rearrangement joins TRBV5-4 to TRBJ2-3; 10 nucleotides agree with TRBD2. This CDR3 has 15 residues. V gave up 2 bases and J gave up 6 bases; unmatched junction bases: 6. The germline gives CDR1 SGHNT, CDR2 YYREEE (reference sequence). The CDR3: CASSLTSGIYDTQYF. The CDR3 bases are TGTGCCAGCAGCTTAACTAGCGGGATTTATGATACGCAGTATTTT.

The CDR3 nucleotides are TGTGCCAGCAGCCCCCCAGCCCCCTCTCGGGTGGGGACAGATACGCAGTATTTT. Amino acids: CASSPPAPSRVGTDTQYF. The chain is built from TRBV9 and TRBJ2-3; D ambiguous. Trimming pared 4 bases from V and 3 bases from J, leaving 24 bases between. This CDR3 has 18 amino acids. Germline lookup yields CDR1 SGDLS and CDR2 YYNGEE. The complete variable domain, with remaining parts taken from reference TRBV9 and TRBJ2-3, reads DSGVTQTPKHLITATGQRVTLRCSPRSGDLSVYWYQQSLDQGLQFLIQYYNGEERAKGNILERFSAQQFPDLHSELNLSSLELGDSALYFCASSPPAPSRVGTDTQYFGPGTRLTVL.

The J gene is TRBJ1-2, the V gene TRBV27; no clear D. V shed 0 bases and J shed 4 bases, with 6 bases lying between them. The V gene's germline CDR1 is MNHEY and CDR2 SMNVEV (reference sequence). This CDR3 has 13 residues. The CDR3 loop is CASSLSRFYGYTF. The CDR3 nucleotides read TGTGCCAGCAGTTTATCTCGGTTCTATGGCTACACCTTC.